This entry lists 11 T cell receptor beta chains sequenced from one sample in a study of blood T cells in healthy people across ages. A J-beta primer mix and a sample-barcoded 5' primer were used in a second PCR of about 7 to 12 cycles. MiXCR was run by TCRdb on the 5' RACE reads, yielding one entry per CDR3 protein. The sample lists hundreds of thousands of distinct CDR3 sequences, 27% occurring once. These data also formed part of another study, on T cells of mothers and their children.

Material: blood. The receptor set was obtained from a boy aged 2-9 years in good health.

This sequence joins TRBV7-2 and TRBJ2-4, with D unresolved. Germline loops: CDR1 SGHTA, CDR2 FQGNSA. Trimming took off 3 bases at V and 8 bases at J, with 14 bases between the two ends. This CDR3 is 14 amino acids long. In nucleotides, the CDR3 is TGTGCCAGCAGCTTGGACGGAACCCGAGACATTCAGTACTTC. This sequence encodes CASSLDGTRDIQYF.

A few counts support this clonotype. The V gene is TRBV4-1, the J gene TRBJ2-5, with 7 bases fitting TRBD2. The last part of the DNA fits TRBJ2-7 better; the J call may be wrong. Germline V gene data show CDR1 as MGHRA and CDR2 as YSYEKL. The CDR3 has 15 amino acids. CDR3 nucleotides: TGCGCCAGCAGCCAAGATCGGGAGGATACCTACGAGCAGTACTTC. Protein sequence: CASSQDREDTYEQYF.

This clonotype appeared a few times. CDR3 in amino acids: CASSHGTGSTYNEQFF. CDR3 bases: TGCGCCAGCAGCCATGGGACAGGTTCCACCTACAATGAGCAGTTCTTC. The chain employs TRBV4-3 and TRBJ2-1; 8 nucleotides match TRBD1. The CDR3 extends over 16 amino acids. V trimming: 3 bases; J trimming: 2 bases; junction bases outside the gene matches: 6. Germline lookup yields CDR1 LGHNA and CDR2 YSLEER.

V and J are TRBV5-1 and TRBJ1-2, with 7 bases matching TRBD1. From germline, CDR1 is SGHRS and CDR2 YFSETQ. Trimming cost V 4 bases and J 3 bases; bases outside gene matches: 9. The CDR3 totals 15 residues. CDR3 nucleotides: TGCGCCAGCAGCCCCATCAGGGGGGTCGACTATGGCTACACCTTC. This gives the protein CASSPIRGVDYGYTF.

This clonotype was seen a few times. The junction departs from the called germline gene at one end, perhaps through a read error. The chain has TRBV20-1 and TRBJ1-2; 10 nucleotides line up with TRBD1. Germline-derived CDR1 and CDR2 are DFQATT and SNEGSKA (reference sequence). This CDR3 region has 13 residues. CDR3 sequence: CSAGDRGLLGYTF. The CDR3 bases are TGCAGTGCTGGAGACAGGGGGCTTCTCGGCTACACCTTC.

The chain uses TRBV12-3 or TRBV12-4 and TRBJ2-5; 11 nucleotides line up with TRBD2. This CDR3 has 14 residues. The ends lost 1 base at V and 10 bases at J; junction bases unmatched: 5. The CDR3, as DNA: TGTGCCAGCAGTTTAGGGCTAGCGGGGGGAGACCAGTACTTC. Encoded protein: CASSLGLAGGDQYF.

This clonotype is a singleton in its sample. The chain couples TRBV20-1 to TRBJ2-7, with TRBD1 identical over 7 bases. Germline trimming cut 3 bases from V and 2 bases from J; bases unmatched to any gene: 4. The germline CDR1 and CDR2 sequences are DFQATT and SNEGSKA (reference sequence). The CDR3 covers 13 residues. The CDR3: CSASQGVAYEQYF. For the CDR3, the DNA is TGCAGTGCTAGTCAGGGGGTGGCCTACGAGCAGTACTTC.

The chain joins TRBV7-2 to TRBJ2-1, with D unclear. Trimming cost V 1 base and J 8 bases, with 9 bases left between them. CDR3 length: 13 residues. CDR1 is SGHTA, CDR2 FQGNSA, per germline. CDR3 DNA: TGTGCCAGCAGCTTAGAGGCTAGTTATGAGCAGTTCTTC. It specifies CASSLEASYEQFF.

J is TRBJ2-7 and V is TRBV7-9; D call uncertain. CDR1 SEHNR and CDR2 FQNEAQ come from the germline V gene (reference sequence). The CDR3 has 13 amino acids. Trimming removed 5 bases at V and 3 bases at J, with 11 bases between. CDR3 nucleotide sequence: TGTGCCAGCAGCACTGAATCCCTCTACGAGCAGTACTTC. Translation: CASSTESLYEQYF. Full variable domain (outside the CDR3, taken from reference TRBV7-9 and TRBJ2-7): DTGVSQNPRHKITKRGQNVTFRCDPISEHNRLYWYRQTLGQGPEFLTYFQNEAQLEKSRLLSDRFSAERPKGSFSTLEIQRTEQGDSAMYLCASSTESLYEQYFGPGTRLTVT.

The genes are TRBV6-6 and TRBJ1-1; TRBD1 matches 9 bases. The V and J ends lost 2 bases and 3 bases, in that order; junction bases with no gene match: 4. The CDR3 covers 15 residues. Germline CDR1 is MNHNY and CDR2 is SVGAGI (reference sequence). In nucleotides, the CDR3 is TGTGCCAGCAGTTACCCCGGGACAGGGCACACTGAAGCTTTCTTT. As protein: CASSYPGTGHTEAFF.

CDR3 coding DNA: TGCAGTGCTAGGTTCGGGACCGGGGAGCTGTTTTTT. Translating gives CSARFGTGELFF. This chain links TRBV20-1 with TRBJ2-2; D call uncertain. The V and J ends lost 3 bases and 5 bases respectively, with 7 bases between them. The CDR3 extends over 12 amino acids. CDR1 and CDR2 (germline): DFQATT, SNEGSKA (reference sequence).